The present entry profiles one T cell receptor (beta chain) with its context. It lacks a known antigen. The record has no base qualities; no much larger clone is one base away. The data derive from a study of control samples from healthy donors and cancer patients (dated by TCRdb to 2020 to 2021). V was cut back by 2 bases and J by 3 bases, leaving a gap of 10 bases between them. Per the germline V gene, SGHDN is the CDR1 and FVKESK is the CDR2. The CDR3 runs 14 residues from the cysteine to the phenylalanine. The DNA shown is the 42-base CDR3, in frame from base 1. To prepare the library, the immunoSEQ multiplex PCR assay was applied. TCRdb provides this immuneACCESS table in a form limited to in-frame rearrangements. Some clones are lacking; in checked studies, under half of them reflect an unresolved V gene, and why the rest are absent is not known. The sample records tens of thousands of clones, about 96% of which are singletons. The ten largest clones capture approximately 1% of the sample.

What was sequenced was blood. The clonotype was recovered from a woman aged 18-29 years in good health. Recombination linked TRBV14 to TRBJ1-2, and TRBD1 may be the D gene, going by 5 matching bases. In nucleotides, the sequence is TGTGCCAGCAGCCAACTGACAGCTTACTATGGCTACACCTTC. Its coded protein is CASSQLTAYYGYTF.